The 8 T cell receptor beta chains below all came from one sample that was sequenced in a study. TCRdb analysed the 5' RACE reads with MiXCR anew, one entry per CDR3 protein. The table has about 40,000 distinct CDR3 sequences, under 20% seen once. The sample consisted of naive CD4+ T cells sorted from a lymph node. Subset noted: naive CD4+ T cells, CD4+CD45RA+CD25-. Receptors originate from a female donor with breast cancer.

This clonotype was counted a few times. The genes are TRBV6-1 and TRBJ2-5; 8 bases fit TRBD1. From germline, CDR1 is MNHNS and CDR2 SASEGT. With V trimmed by 5 bases and J by 0 bases, 11 bases remained unmatched. The CDR3 covers 17 residues. The CDR3 DNA is TGTGCCAGCAGTTCGCGCCGGACAGGGACAGACCAAGAGACCCAGTACTTC. It encodes CASSSRRTGTDQETQYF.

In this sample, this clonotype turned up a few times. This rearrangement joins TRBV5-1 to TRBJ2-5; TRBD2 matches 8 bases. Trimming at V came to 1 base and at J to 2 bases, leaving 4 bases not matched to a gene. The germline CDR1 and CDR2 sequences are SGHRS and YFSETQ. CDR3 length: 15 residues. The CDR3 spells CASSLSGGVQETQYF. CDR3 in DNA: TGCGCCAGCAGCTTGTCCGGGGGGGTACAAGAGACCCAGTACTTC. The full variable domain, rest sourced from reference TRBV5-1 and TRBJ2-5, is KAGVTQTPRYLIKTRGQQVTLSCSPISGHRSVSWYQQTPGQGLQFLFEYFSETQRNKGNFPGRFSGRQFSNSRSEMNVSTLELGDSALYLCASSLSGGVQETQYFGPGTRLLVL.

This chain uses TRBV2 with TRBJ1-6; 7 positions match TRBD1. Germline V gene lookup returns CDR1 SNHLY and CDR2 FYNNEI. The CDR3 consists of 14 residues. The junction had 6 bases not matched to a gene; V was cut back by 6 bases and J by 7 bases. CDR3 loop: CASSGGTANSPLHF. The CDR3 DNA follows: TGTGCCAGCAGCGGAGGGACAGCGAATTCACCCCTCCACTTT.

This clonotype was detected a few times. This sequence joins TRBV5-1 and TRBJ1-2, with a weak D call TRBD1 (5 bases). CDR1 is SGHRS, CDR2 YFSETQ, per germline. The CDR3 runs 13 residues. V dropped 0 bases and J dropped 3 bases, with 6 bases sitting between them. The CDR3: CASSLGRDYGYTF. As DNA, the CDR3 is TGCGCCAGCAGCTTGGGCAGGGACTATGGCTACACCTTC.

The chain employs TRBV5-1 and TRBJ2-3; D unresolved. CDR3 length: 13 residues. CDR1 SGHRS and CDR2 YFSETQ come from the germline V gene. Trimming took 0 bases from V and 3 from J, leaving 5 bases between them. The CDR3 sequence is CASSLETTDTQYF. In nucleotides, the CDR3 is TGCGCCAGCAGCTTGGAAACGACAGATACGCAGTATTTT.

The chain links TRBV7-8 to TRBJ2-3, with 7 bases lining up with TRBD1. J lost 0 bases, V lost 5 bases, and 14 bases had no gene match. Looked up from germline, CDR1 is SGHVS and CDR2 is FQNEAQ. The CDR3 extends over 18 amino acids. The CDR3 region has the DNA TGTGCCAGCAGCGTAGGCCGACAGGGCCGTACTAGCACAGATACGCAGTATTTT. Encoded protein: CASSVGRQGRTSTDTQYF.

Details on this clonotype: Since a much larger clone is just one base distant, this may be a read error. This rearrangement joins TRBV5-1 to TRBJ2-1; 7 bases line up with TRBD2. The CDR3 consists of 15 residues. Trimming cost V 7 bases and J 7 bases; bases outside gene matches: 14. Germline values: CDR1 SGHRS, CDR2 YFSETQ. CDR3 sequence reads: CASGPPLGEGNEQFF. Here the CDR3 DNA reads TGCGCCAGCGGCCCACCCCTGGGGGAGGGAAATGAGCAGTTCTTC.

This clonotype occurred a few times. The chain has TRBV20-1 and TRBJ1-5; no reliable D call. The CDR3 runs 14 residues. The germline V gene encodes CDR1 DFQATT and CDR2 SNEGSKA (reference sequence). Trimming stripped 3 bases from V and 2 bases from J, with 11 bases between. CDR3 protein: CSASRGYGNQPQHF. CDR3 in DNA: TGCAGTGCTAGTCGGGGTTACGGCAATCAGCCCCAGCATTTT.